The entry below describes one T cell receptor (beta chain). The antigen is undetermined. The data are from a study of long-term antiretroviral therapy in people with HIV. Only United States sites treated participants with HIV. The libraries were made with immunoSEQ v3.0 at survey level. Method: immunoSEQ multiplex PCR; TCRdb's copy keeps in-frame clones and lacks some. The sample yields about 24,000 clones, more than 75% seen once. Study-wide results and limits: Pre-ART-expanded clones dominated the repertoire at all time points. Information on adherence, resistance and therapy changes was unavailable. Diversity rose after ART but stayed below transplant donor controls.

The receptor was isolated from a man aged 30 to 39 with HIV. Sequenced here: unsorted PBMCs, sampled 4.4 years after starting antiretroviral therapy.

The CDR3 DNA reads TGTGCCAGCAGCTTAACAGACAGCTCCTCGGGCTACACCTTC. Translated: CASSLTDSSSGYTF. V gene TRBV7-9 combines with J gene TRBJ1-2; TRBD1 might be the D (5 bases). V lost 2 bases, J lost 8 bases, and 15 bases lay in between. This CDR3 region has 14 residues. Germline CDR1 reads SEHNR; CDR2 reads FQNEAQ (reference sequence).